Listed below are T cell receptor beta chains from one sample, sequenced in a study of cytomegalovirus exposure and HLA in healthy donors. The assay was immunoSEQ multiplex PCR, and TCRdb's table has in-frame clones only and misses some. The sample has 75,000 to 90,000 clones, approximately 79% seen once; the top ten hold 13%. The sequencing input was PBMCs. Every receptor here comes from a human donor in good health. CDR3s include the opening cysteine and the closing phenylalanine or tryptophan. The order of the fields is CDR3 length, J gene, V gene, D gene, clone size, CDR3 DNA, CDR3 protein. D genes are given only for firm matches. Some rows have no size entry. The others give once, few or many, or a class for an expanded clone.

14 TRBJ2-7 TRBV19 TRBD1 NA TGTGCCAGTAGTATACCAGGACAGGTGTACGAGCAGTACTTC CASSIPGQVYEQYF
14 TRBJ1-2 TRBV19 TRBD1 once TGTGCCAGTAGTAACGACAGGGCGATATATGGCTACACCTTC CASSNDRAIYGYTF
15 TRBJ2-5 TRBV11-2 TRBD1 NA TGTGCCAGCAGTCCCTCGGGGACAGCACAAGAGACCCAGTACTTC CASSPSGTAQETQYF
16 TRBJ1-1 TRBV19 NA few TGTGCCAGTAGTCGGGGGGCAGGGACCCTGAACACTGAAGCTTTCTTT CASSRGAGTLNTEAFF
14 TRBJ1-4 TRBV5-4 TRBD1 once TGTGCCAGCAGCCGGGACAGAGCAAATGAAAAACTGTTTTTT CASSRDRANEKLFF
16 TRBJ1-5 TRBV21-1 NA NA TGTGCCAGCAGCGAAACTTCCAGGGACAGAGGCGGGCCCCAGCATTTT CASSETSRDRGGPQHF
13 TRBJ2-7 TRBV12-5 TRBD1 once TGTGCTAGTGGTTTGCAGGGGGCCGGCGAGCAGTACTTC CASGLQGAGEQYF
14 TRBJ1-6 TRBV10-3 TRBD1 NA TGTGCCATCAGTCCGGGACAGGGATCTTCACCCCTCCACTTT CAISPGQGSSPLHF
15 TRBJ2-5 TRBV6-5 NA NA TGTGCCAGCAGTTACTCCCAGGGGTTCCAAGAGACCCAGTACTTC CASSYSQGFQETQYF
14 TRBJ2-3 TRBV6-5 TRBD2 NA TGTGCCAGCAGTGAGACTAGCGGGAAAGATACGCAGTATTTT CASSETSGKDTQYF
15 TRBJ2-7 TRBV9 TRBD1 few TGTGCCAGCAGCACGGCACCGGGACAGACCTACGAGCAGTACTTC CASSTAPGQTYEQYF
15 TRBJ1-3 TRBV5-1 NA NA TGCGCCAGCAGCTTGTCCCAACTCTCTGGAAACACCATATATTTT CASSLSQLSGNTIYF
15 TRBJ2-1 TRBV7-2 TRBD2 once TGTGCCAGCAGCTTAGCTAGCGGGGGTTACAATGAGCAGTTCTTC CASSLASGGYNEQFF
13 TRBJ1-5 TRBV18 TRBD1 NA TGTGCCAGCTCACAGGACAGGGATCAGCCCCAGCATTTT CASSQDRDQPQHF
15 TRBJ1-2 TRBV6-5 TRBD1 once TGTGCCAGCAGGCCGGGACAGGGATTATTCTATGGCTACACCTTC CASRPGQGLFYGYTF
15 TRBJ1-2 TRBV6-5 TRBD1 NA TGTGCCAGCAGCAGGGGACAGGGGGATAACTATGGCTACACCTTC CASSRGQGDNYGYTF
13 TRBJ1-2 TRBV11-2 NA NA TGTGCCAGCACCATGGACTTTGCCTATGGCTACACCTTC CASTMDFAYGYTF
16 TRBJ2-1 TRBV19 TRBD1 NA TGTGCCAGTAGTTCCGGGACAGGGAGCTCCTACAATGAGCAGTTCTTC CASSSGTGSSYNEQFF
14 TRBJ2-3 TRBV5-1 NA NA TGCGCCAGCAGCTTGGCCCCGTCCACAGATACGCAGTATTTT CASSLAPSTDTQYF
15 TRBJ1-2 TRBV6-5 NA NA TGTGCCAGCACCGACGGGGGTGGGGGTTGGTATGGCTACACCTTC CASTDGGGGWYGYTF
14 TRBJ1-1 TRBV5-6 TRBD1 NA TGTGCCAGCAGCACCACAGGGGGAATTACTGAAGCTTTCTTT CASSTTGGITEAFF
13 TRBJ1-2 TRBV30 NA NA TGTGCCTGGAGTGTAGGGTCGACAGGTGGCTACACCTTC CAWSVGSTGGYTF
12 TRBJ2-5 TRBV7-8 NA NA TGTGCCAGCAGCCCGGTGCGTGAGACCCAGTACTTC CASSPVRETQYF
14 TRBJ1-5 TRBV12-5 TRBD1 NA TGTGCTAGTGGTCAGGGACAGAAAAATCAGCCCCAGCATTTT CASGQGQKNQPQHF
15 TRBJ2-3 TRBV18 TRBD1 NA TGTGCCAGCTCACCACGGGGACAGGGGCTGGATACGCAGTATTTT CASSPRGQGLDTQYF
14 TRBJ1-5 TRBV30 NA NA TGTGCCTGGGGAACGGGACTTAGCAATCAGCCCCAGCATTTT CAWGTGLSNQPQHF
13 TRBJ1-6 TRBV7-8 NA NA TGTGCCAGCAGCTTCGGAGGGATGCCACCCCTCCACTTT CASSFGGMPPLHF
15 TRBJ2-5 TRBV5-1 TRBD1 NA TGCGCCAGCAGCCCTGGGGCAGGGGGCCCAGAGACCCAGTACTTC CASSPGAGGPETQYF
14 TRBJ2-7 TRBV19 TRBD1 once TGTGCCAGTACCCCGGGACAGGGCTCCTACGAGCAGTACTTC CASTPGQGSYEQYF
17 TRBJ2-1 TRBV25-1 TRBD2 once TGTGCCAGCAGTGAATATGACGGGGGGGCCTCCTACAATGAGCAGTTCTTC CASSEYDGGASYNEQFF
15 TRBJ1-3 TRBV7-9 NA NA TGTGCCAGCAGTCTCACAGGGAGAACTGGAAACACCATATATTTT CASSLTGRTGNTIYF
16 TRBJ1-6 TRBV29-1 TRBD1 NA TGCAGCGTTAGCCGCACAGGGGTCTCCTATAATTCACCCCTCCACTTT CSVSRTGVSYNSPLHF
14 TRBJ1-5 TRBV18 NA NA TGTGCCAGCTCACTGGCGGATAGCAATCAGCCCCAGCATTTT CASSLADSNQPQHF
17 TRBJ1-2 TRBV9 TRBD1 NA TGTGCCAGCAGCCTACCGGGACAGAGCACGCGTAACTATGGCTACACCTTC CASSLPGQSTRNYGYTF
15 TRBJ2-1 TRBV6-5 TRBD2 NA TGTGCCAGCAGTCCCCAGGCTAGCGGGGAAAATGAGCAGTTCTTC CASSPQASGENEQFF
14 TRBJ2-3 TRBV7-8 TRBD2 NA TGTGCCAGCAGCTTAGGACTAGCGGGGGATACGCAGTATTTT CASSLGLAGDTQYF
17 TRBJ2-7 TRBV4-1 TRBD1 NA TGCGCCAGCAGCCCGTCGTGGTGGGACAGGACCTCCCACGAGCAGTACTTC CASSPSWWDRTSHEQYF
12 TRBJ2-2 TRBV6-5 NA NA TGTGCCAGCATAGCGGACACCGGGGAGCTGTTTTTT CASIADTGELFF
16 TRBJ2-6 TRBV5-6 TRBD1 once TGTGCCAGCCGCCGACAGGGGGTATCTGGGGCCAACGTCCTGACTTTC CASRRQGVSGANVLTF
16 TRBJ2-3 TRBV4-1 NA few TGCGCCAGCAGCCAATATCGTGACAGGAGAAAGGATACGCAGTATTTT CASSQYRDRRKDTQYF
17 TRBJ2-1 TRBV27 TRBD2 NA TGTGCCAGCAGTCCGTCCCCTGGACTAGCGGTCTACAATGAGCAGTTCTTC CASSPSPGLAVYNEQFF
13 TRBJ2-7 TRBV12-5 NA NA TGTGCTAGTGAGGGGAGGAGCTCCTACGAGCAGTACTTC CASEGRSSYEQYF
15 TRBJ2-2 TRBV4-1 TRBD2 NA TGCGCCAGCAGCCAACTAGCGGGGGTCCCCGGGGAGCTGTTTTTT CASSQLAGVPGELFF
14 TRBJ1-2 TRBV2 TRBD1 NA TGTGCCAGCAGTGAAGGGGGACAGGGAGAAAGCTACACCTTC CASSEGGQGESYTF
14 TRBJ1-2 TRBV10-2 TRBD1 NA TGCGCCAGCAATGAACAGGGGCGACACTATGGCTACACCTTC CASNEQGRHYGYTF
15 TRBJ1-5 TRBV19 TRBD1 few TGTGCCAGTAGTACCGGGACAGGGTGGAATCAGCCCCAGCATTTT CASSTGTGWNQPQHF